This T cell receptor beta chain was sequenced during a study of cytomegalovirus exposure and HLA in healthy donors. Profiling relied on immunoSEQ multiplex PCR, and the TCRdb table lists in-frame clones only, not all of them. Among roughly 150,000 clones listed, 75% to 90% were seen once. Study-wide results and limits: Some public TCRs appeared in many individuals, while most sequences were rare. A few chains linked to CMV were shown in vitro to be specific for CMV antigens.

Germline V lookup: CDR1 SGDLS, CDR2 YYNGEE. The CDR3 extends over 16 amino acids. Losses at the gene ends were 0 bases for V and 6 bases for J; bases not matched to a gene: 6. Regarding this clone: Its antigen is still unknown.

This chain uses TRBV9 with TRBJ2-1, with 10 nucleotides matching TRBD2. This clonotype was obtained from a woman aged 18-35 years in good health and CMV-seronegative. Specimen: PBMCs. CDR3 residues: CASSVVIAGGGNEQFF. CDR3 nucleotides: TGTGCCAGCAGCGTAGTTATAGCGGGAGGCGGCAATGAGCAGTTCTTC.